This T cell receptor (beta chain) was documented in a study of T cell responses to AZD1222 COVID-19 vaccine. Overall study findings and caveats: Along spike, vaccine-associated CD4 TCRs were found throughout, with dominance at 160-218 and 743-854. Nearly half of spike-specific TCRs reportedly go after variant regions that carry no mutations. Donors were largely white British and mainly female; clonal diversity was possibly underestimated. Among AZD1222 vaccinees, only 6 or 7 were seropositive at baseline.

Produced via immunoSEQ multiplex PCR; TCRdb's table is partial and in-frame only. Among 99,000 or so clones listed, more than 75% were seen once. Turning to this clone: No antigen is known for it.

The input for sequencing was peripheral blood, taken 28 days after the second dose of the MenACWY control vaccine. This TCR came from an adult who received the MenACWY meningococcal vaccine as a control.

The CDR3 loop is CASSERFDETQYF. CDR3 DNA: TGTGCCAGCAGTGAGCGGTTTGATGAGACCCAGTACTTC. V gene TRBV2 combines with J gene TRBJ2-5; D is unresolved. The germline CDR1 and CDR2 sequences are SNHLY and FYNNEI. The CDR3 has 13 residues. Trimming pared 3 bases from V and 5 bases from J, leaving 10 bases between.